Following are 13 T cell receptor beta chains from one sample sequenced in a study of shared clonotypes between healthy human individuals. The data were produced by immunoSEQ multiplex PCR, yet TCRdb's version contains in-frame clones alone and is incomplete. The table includes around 2,000,000 clones, about 95% detected once. Naive CD8 cells lacked CD45RO, underwent positive selection for CCR7 and left out terminally differentiated effector memory CD45RA+ cells. Specimen: naive CD8+ T cells sorted from blood. Receptors originate from a man aged 18 to 29 in good health.

The chain uses TRBV28 and TRBJ1-4; D perhaps matches TRBD1 (5 bases). The length of the CDR3 is 15 residues. Germline CDR1 is MDHEN and CDR2 is SYDVKM. Trimming cost V 5 bases and J 6 bases, with 16 bases left between them. The CDR3 protein is CASSDGGNSDEKLFF. The CDR3 coding sequence is TGTGCCAGCAGTGATGGGGGGAACAGTGATGAAAAACTGTTTTTT.

The V call is TRBV4-3, the J call TRBJ2-1; 9 bases line up with TRBD2. V lost 3 bases and J lost 7; bases outside the gene matches: 7. The CDR3 runs to 15 residues. Germline values: CDR1 LGHNA, CDR2 YSLEER. The CDR3 DNA reads as TGCGCCAGCAGCCAGTTTAGCGGGAGAGGAAATGAGCAGTTCTTC. Translating it yields CASSQFSGRGNEQFF.

This rearrangement joins TRBV4-3 to TRBJ2-5, with a weak D call TRBD2 (6 bases). There are 16 residues in the CDR3. Trimming cost V 0 bases and J 0 bases, with 11 bases left between them. From germline, CDR1 is LGHNA and CDR2 YSLEER. CDR3 in amino acids: CASSQDPAGYQETQYF. CDR3 DNA: TGCGCCAGCAGCCAAGATCCAGCGGGTTACCAAGAGACCCAGTACTTC.

V and J are TRBV11-2 and TRBJ2-7, with D possibly being TRBD1 (5 bases). Germline CDR1 and CDR2: SGHAT and FQNNGV. This CDR3 has 15 amino acids. Deletions cut 2 bases from V and 2 bases from J, with 13 bases between. The CDR3 DNA reads as TGTGCCAGCAGCTTAAGGGGAACCGTTCCCTACGAGCAGTACTTC. Encoded protein: CASSLRGTVPYEQYF.

The CDR3 here is CASSQVSRGTNYGYTF. CDR3 sequence (DNA): TGCGCCAGCAGCCAAGTGAGCAGGGGTACTAACTATGGCTACACCTTC. The gene calls are TRBV4-1 and TRBJ1-2, with D maybe TRBD1 (6 bases). Trimming removed 1 base from V and 0 bases from J, with 12 bases in between. The CDR3 spans 16 residues. Germline values: CDR1 MGHRA, CDR2 YSYEKL.

The rearrangement links TRBV10-1 to TRBJ2-2; no reliable D call. CDR3 length: 15 residues. V lost 8 bases, J lost 0 bases, and 13 bases lay in between. The germline V gene has CDR1 WNHNN and CDR2 SYGVQD (reference sequence). The DNA for the CDR3 is TGCGCCAGCCAGGCGCGTGGTTCGAACACCGGGGAGCTGTTTTTT. Amino acids: CASQARGSNTGELFF.

The rearrangement joins TRBV4-2 to TRBJ2-7; 8 positions match TRBD1. The junction had 15 bases not matched to a gene; V was cut back by 4 bases and J by 1 base. This CDR3 has 18 residues. CDR1 is LGHNA, CDR2 YNFKEQ, per germline. This chain's CDR3 is CASSLEMAGQAFSYEQYF. The DNA of the CDR3 is TGTGCCAGCAGCCTGGAGATGGCGGGACAGGCGTTTTCCTACGAGCAGTACTTC.

Note on this clone: A junction boundary mismatches the germline segment, possibly from a read error. The V gene is TRBV28, the J gene TRBJ2-4, with TRBD1 matching over 8 bases. Germline CDR1 MDHEN, CDR2 SYDVKM. The CDR3 has 11 amino acids. CDR3 protein: CASSSWTGLDF. CDR3 in DNA: TGTGCCAGCAGTTCCTGGACAGGGTTAGACTTC.

The CDR3: CASSVNSQGGAEKLFF. Written as DNA, the CDR3 is TGTGCCAGCAGCGTCAATAGCCAGGGGGGAGCTGAAAAACTGTTTTTT. This chain uses TRBV9 with TRBJ1-4; 7 bases are a match to TRBD1. The CDR3 contains 16 residues. With 2 bases clipped from V and 7 bases from J, the junction kept 11 bases outside the gene matches. Germline V gives CDR1 SGDLS, CDR2 YYNGEE. Supplemented by reference TRBV9 and TRBJ1-4, the full variable domain reads DSGVTQTPKHLITATGQRVTLRCSPRSGDLSVYWYQQSLDQGLQFLIQYYNGEERAKGNILERFSAQQFPDLHSELNLSSLELGDSALYFCASSVNSQGGAEKLFFGSGTQLSVL.

The genes are TRBV7-3 and TRBJ2-7; 7 nucleotides agree with TRBD2. Germline values: CDR1 SGHTA, CDR2 FQGTGA. V gave up 1 base and J gave up 6 bases; unmatched junction bases: 3. There are 13 residues in the CDR3. The CDR3 DNA is TGTGCCAGCAGCTTAAGCGGGGGAGGCGAGCAGTACTTC. Translated, it gives CASSLSGGGEQYF.

The chain is built from TRBV28 and TRBJ2-7; 8 positions agree with TRBD2. J gave up 5 bases and V 5 bases, and 11 bases lay outside the gene matches. The CDR3 sequence is 15 residues long. Germline V CDR1 and CDR2: MDHEN, SYDVKM. For the CDR3, the DNA is TGTGCCAGCAGTCAATACGGGGGGGCTTTTGACGAGCAGTACTTC. Translating gives CASSQYGGAFDEQYF.

This clone was counted once. V usage is TRBV6-6 and J usage is TRBJ1-4; tentatively, D is TRBD1 (5 bases). Trimming pared 6 bases from V and 0 bases from J, leaving 11 bases between. CDR1 MNHNY and CDR2 SVGAGI come from the germline V gene (reference sequence). The CDR3 has 15 residues. CDR3 residues: CASSPVGATNEKLFF. The DNA of the CDR3 is TGTGCCAGCAGCCCGGTAGGGGCAACTAATGAAAAACTGTTTTTT.

As regards this clone: This sample includes further DNA sequences coding for the same CDR3. This rearrangement joins TRBV27 to TRBJ2-7; the D gene is possibly TRBD1 (6 bases). The CDR3 consists of 14 residues. The V gene's germline CDR1 is MNHEY and CDR2 SMNVEV (reference sequence). V gave up 2 bases and J gave up 1 base, with 9 bases separating them. This chain's CDR3 is CASSLDTGSYEQYF. DNA for the CDR3: TGTGCCAGCAGTTTAGATACAGGGTCCTACGAGCAGTACTTC.